This entry concerns a single TCR beta chain. Its target is unknown. These data originate in a study of T cell repertoires in cytomegalovirus infection. In the study overall: Well-studied HLA-B-restricted epitopes and recently identified HLA-C-restricted epitopes of CMV were both used in the study. Public TCR beta signatures were indicative of both CMV infection and a matching HLA type.

Overall study results and limits: The study found HLA-C-restricted CMV-specific TCR beta clonotypes dominating the ex vivo response. Carriage of CMV together with the relevant HLA was identifiable through cumulative public TCR beta family frequency.

TCRdb independently ran MiXCR on the reads; one entry per CDR3 protein. Here the sample spans 750,000 to 900,000 distinct CDR3 sequences, 25% to 35% being singletons. The germline V and J ends were trimmed by 7 bases and 3 bases, with 13 bases remaining between them. This CDR3 is 13 amino acids long. CDR1 SGHTA and CDR2 FQGNSA come from the germline V gene. The V and J genes are TRBV7-2 and TRBJ2-7, with TRBD1 as a possible D gene (5 bases). The TCR originated in a human donor in good health (CMV status not recorded). Some clones in this sample may be carry-over from other donors' samples. The sequenced sample was cultured CD8+ T cells from PBMCs, obtained from culture after CMV antigen stimulation. The CDR3 region has the DNA TGTGCCAGCAATAGGGGTATCTTCTACGAGCAGTACTTC. Protein sequence: CASNRGIFYEQYF. Supplemented by reference TRBV7-2 and TRBJ2-7, the full variable domain reads GAGVSQSPSNKVTEKGKDVELRCDPISGHTALYWYRQSLGQGLEFLIYFQGNSAPDKSGLPSDRFSAERTGGSVSTLTIQRTQQEDSAVYLCASNRGIFYEQYFGPGTRLTVT.